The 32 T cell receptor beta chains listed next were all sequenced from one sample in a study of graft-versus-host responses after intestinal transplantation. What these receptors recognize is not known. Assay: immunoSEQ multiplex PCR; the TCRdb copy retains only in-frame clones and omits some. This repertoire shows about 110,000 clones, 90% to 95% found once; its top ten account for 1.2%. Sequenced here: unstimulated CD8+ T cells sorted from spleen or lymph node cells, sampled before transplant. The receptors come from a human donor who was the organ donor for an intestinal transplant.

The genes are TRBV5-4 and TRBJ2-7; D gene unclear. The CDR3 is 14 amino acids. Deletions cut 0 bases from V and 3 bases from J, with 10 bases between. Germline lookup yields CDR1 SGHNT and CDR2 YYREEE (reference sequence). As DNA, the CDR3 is TGTGCCAGCAGCTTGGATTTAGGTGGCTACGAGCAGTACTTC. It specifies CASSLDLGGYEQYF.

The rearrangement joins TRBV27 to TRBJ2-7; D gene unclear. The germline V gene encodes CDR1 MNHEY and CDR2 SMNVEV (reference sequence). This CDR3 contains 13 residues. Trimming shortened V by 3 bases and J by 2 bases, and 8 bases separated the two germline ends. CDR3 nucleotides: TGTGCCAGCAGTTTTACCGCAACCTACGAGCAGTACTTC. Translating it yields CASSFTATYEQYF.

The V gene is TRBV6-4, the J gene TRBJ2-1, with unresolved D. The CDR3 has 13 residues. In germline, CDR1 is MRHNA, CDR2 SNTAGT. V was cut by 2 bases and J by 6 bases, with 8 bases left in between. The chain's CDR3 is CASSDGIGNEQFF. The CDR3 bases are TGTGCCAGCAGTGACGGGATTGGCAATGAGCAGTTCTTC.

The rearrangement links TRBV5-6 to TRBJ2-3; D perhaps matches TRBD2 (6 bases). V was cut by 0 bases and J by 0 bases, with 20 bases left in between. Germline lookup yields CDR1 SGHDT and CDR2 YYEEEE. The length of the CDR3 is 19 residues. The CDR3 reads CASSLAGFWGTPSTDTQYF. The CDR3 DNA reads TGTGCCAGCAGCTTGGCCGGGTTTTGGGGGACTCCTAGCACAGATACGCAGTATTTT.

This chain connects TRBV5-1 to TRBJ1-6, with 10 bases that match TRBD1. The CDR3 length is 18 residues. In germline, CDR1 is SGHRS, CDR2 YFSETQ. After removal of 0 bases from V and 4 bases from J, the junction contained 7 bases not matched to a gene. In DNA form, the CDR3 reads TGCGCCAGCAGCTTGGATTTTGGACAGGGGGTATATAATTCACCCCTCCACTTT. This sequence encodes CASSLDFGQGVYNSPLHF.

The CDR3 bases are TGCGCCAGCAGCCAGGGGGGGGAATTAGGCTACAATGAGCAGTTCTTC. Protein sequence: CASSQGGELGYNEQFF. V gene TRBV4-1 combines with J gene TRBJ2-1, with 7 bases that match TRBD2. This CDR3 has 16 amino acids. Germline V gene lookup returns CDR1 MGHRA and CDR2 YSYEKL. V lost 3 bases to trimming and J lost 3 bases; unmatched junction nucleotides: 8.

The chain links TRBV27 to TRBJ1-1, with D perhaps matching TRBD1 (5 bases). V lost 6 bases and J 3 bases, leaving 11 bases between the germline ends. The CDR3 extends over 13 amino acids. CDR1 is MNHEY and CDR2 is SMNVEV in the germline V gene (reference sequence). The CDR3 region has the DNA TGTGCCAGCAGCGTCGGCAGGGACACTGAAGCTTTCTTT. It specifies CASSVGRDTEAFF.

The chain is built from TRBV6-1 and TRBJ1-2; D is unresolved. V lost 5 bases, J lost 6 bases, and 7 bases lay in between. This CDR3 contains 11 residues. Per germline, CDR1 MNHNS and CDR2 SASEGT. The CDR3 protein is CASSYPHGYTF. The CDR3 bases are TGTGCCAGCAGTTACCCTCATGGCTACACCTTC.

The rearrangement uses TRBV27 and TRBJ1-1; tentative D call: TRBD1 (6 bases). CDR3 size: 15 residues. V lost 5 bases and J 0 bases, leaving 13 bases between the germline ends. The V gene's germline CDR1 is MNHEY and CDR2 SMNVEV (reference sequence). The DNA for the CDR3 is TGTGCCAGCAGTCCAATCAGGGGCCTGAACACTGAAGCTTTCTTT. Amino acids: CASSPIRGLNTEAFF.

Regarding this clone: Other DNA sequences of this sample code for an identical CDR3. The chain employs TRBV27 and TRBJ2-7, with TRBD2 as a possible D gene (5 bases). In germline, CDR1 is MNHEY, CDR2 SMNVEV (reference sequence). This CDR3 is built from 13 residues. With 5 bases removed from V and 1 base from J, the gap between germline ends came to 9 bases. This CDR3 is CASSPGSSYEQYF. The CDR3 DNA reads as TGTGCCAGCAGTCCGGGGAGTTCCTACGAGCAGTACTTC.

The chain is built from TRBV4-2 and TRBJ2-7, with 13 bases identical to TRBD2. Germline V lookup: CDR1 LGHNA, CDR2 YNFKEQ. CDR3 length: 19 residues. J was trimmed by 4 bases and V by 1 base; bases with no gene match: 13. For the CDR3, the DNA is TGTGCCAGCAGCCAAGTCCCCCCCTGGACTAGCGGGAGTAAGTACGAGCAGTACTTC. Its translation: CASSQVPPWTSGSKYEQYF.

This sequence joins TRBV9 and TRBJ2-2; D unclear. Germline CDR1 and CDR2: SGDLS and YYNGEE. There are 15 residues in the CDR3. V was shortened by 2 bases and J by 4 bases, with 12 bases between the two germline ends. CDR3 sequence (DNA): TGTGCCAGCAGCGTCTCCGGTCTTCCCACCGGGGAGCTGTTTTTT. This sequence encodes CASSVSGLPTGELFF.

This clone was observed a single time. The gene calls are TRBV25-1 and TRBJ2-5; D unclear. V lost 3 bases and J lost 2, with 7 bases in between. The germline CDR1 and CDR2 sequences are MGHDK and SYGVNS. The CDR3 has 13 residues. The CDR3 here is CASSDKYQETQYF. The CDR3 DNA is TGTGCCAGCAGTGACAAGTATCAAGAGACCCAGTACTTC.

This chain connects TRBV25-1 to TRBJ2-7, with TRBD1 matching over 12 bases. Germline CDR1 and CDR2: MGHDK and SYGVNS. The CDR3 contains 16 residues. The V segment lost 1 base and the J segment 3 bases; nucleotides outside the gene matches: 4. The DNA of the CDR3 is TGTGCCAGCAGTGAATGGGACAGGGGGCTCGGCTACGAGCAGTACTTC. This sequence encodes CASSEWDRGLGYEQYF.

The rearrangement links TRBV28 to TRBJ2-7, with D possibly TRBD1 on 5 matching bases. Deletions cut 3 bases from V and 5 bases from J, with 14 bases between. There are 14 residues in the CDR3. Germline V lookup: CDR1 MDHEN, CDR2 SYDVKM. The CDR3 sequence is CASSLVRPRDEQYF. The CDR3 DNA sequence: TGTGCCAGCAGTTTGGTACGCCCCAGGGACGAGCAGTACTTC.

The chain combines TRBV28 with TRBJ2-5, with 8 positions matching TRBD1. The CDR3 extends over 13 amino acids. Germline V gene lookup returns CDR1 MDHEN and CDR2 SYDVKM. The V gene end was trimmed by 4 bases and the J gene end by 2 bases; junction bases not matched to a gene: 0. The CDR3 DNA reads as TGTGCCAGCAGTTGGACAGGGCAAGAGACCCAGTACTTC. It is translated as CASSWTGQETQYF. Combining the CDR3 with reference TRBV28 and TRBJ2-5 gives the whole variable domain DVKVTQSSRYLVKRTGEKVFLECVQDMDHENMFWYRQDPGLGLRLIYFSYDVKMKEKGDIPEGYSVSREKKERFSLILESASTNQTSMYLCASSWTGQETQYFGPGTRLLVL.

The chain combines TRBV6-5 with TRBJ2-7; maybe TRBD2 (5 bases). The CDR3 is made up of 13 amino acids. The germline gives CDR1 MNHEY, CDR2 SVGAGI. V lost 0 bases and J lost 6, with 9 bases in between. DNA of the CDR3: TGTGCCAGCAGTTACTCCGGACTTTCCGAGCAGTACTTC. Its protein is CASSYSGLSEQYF.

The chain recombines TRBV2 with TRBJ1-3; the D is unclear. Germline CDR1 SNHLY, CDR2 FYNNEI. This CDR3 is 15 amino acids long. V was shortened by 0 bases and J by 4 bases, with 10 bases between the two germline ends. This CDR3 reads CASSEAGPTGNTIYF. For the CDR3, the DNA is TGTGCCAGCAGTGAAGCAGGGCCAACCGGAAACACCATATATTTT.

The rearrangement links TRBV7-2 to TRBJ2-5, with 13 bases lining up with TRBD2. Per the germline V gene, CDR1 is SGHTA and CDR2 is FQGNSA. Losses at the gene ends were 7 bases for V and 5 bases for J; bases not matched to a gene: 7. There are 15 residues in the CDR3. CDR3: CASTPLAGGPETQYF. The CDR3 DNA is TGTGCCAGCACCCCACTAGCGGGAGGGCCGGAGACCCAGTACTTC.

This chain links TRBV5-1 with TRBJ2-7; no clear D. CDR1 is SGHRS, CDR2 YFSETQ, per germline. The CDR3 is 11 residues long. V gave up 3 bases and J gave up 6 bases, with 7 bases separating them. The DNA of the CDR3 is TGCGCCAGCAGCTCTGAACGCGAGCAGTACTTC. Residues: CASSSEREQYF.

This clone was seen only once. CDR3 in DNA: TGCGCCAGCAGCCTTACCGGGGGGCCCCCCTACGAGCAGTACTTC. It is translated as CASSLTGGPPYEQYF. The chain couples TRBV4-1 to TRBJ2-7; possible D gene TRBD2, 7 bases. CDR1 MGHRA and CDR2 YSYEKL come from the germline V gene. The V gene lost 4 bases and the J gene lost 2 bases, with 15 bases spanning the gap. CDR3 length: 15 residues.

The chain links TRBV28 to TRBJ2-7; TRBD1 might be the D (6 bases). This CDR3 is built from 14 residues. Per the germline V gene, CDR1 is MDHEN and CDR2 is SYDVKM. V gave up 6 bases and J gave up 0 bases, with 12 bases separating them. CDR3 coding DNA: TGTGCCAGCAGGTTACAGGGTGTCTCCTACGAGCAGTACTTC. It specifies CASRLQGVSYEQYF.

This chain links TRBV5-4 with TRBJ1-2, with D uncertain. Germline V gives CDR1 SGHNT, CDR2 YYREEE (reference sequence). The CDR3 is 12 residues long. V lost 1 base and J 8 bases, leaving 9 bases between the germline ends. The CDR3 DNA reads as TGTGCCAGCAGCTTGCTGGCGGAGGGCTACACCTTC. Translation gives CASSLLAEGYTF. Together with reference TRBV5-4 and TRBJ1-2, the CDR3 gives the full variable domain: ETGVTQSPTHLIKTRGQQVTLRCSSQSGHNTVSWYQQALGQGPQFIFQYYREEENGRGNFPPRFSGLQFPNYSSELNVNALELDDSALYLCASSLLAEGYTFGSGTRLTVV.

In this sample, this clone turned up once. The CDR3 DNA reads as TGTGCCAGCAGTTCGGCCGGGCGCGAGCAGTACTTC. Amino acid sequence: CASSSAGREQYF. The chain couples TRBV27 to TRBJ2-7, with unresolved D. CDR1 is MNHEY and CDR2 is SMNVEV in the germline V gene (reference sequence). This CDR3 has 12 amino acids. V shed 4 bases and J shed 6 bases, with 10 bases lying between them.

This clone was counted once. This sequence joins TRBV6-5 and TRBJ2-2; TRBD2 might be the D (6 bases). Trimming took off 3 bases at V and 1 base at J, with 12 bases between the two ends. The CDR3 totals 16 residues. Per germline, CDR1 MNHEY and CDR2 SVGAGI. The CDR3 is CASSYLGGKNTGELFF. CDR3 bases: TGTGCCAGCAGTTATTTGGGCGGGAAGAACACCGGGGAGCTGTTTTTT.

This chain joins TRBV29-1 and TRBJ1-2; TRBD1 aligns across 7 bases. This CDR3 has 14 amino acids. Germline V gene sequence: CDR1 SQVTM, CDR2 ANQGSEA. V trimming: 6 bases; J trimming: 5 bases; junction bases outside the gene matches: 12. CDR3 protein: CSVGTGVEVYGYTF. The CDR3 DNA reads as TGCAGCGTGGGAACAGGGGTTGAGGTATATGGCTACACCTTC.

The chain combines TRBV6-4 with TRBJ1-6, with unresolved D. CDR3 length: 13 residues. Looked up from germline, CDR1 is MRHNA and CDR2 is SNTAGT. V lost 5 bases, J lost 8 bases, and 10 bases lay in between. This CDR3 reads CASSQSEDSPLHF. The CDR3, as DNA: TGTGCCAGCAGTCAGTCGGAAGATTCACCCCTCCACTTT.

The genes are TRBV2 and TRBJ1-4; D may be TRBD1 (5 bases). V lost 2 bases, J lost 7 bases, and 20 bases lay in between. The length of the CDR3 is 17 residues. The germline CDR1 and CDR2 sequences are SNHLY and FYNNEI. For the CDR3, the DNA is TGTGCCAGCAGTGAAAATGGTGGGGTCGTTAGGGGTGAAAAACTGTTTTTT. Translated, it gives CASSENGGVVRGEKLFF.

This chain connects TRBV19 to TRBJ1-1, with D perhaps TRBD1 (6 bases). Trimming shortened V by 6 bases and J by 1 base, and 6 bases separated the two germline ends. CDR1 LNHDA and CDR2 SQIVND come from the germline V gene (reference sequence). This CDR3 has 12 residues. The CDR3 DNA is TGTGCCAGTAGGGACAGGAACACTGAAGCTTTCTTT. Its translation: CASRDRNTEAFF.

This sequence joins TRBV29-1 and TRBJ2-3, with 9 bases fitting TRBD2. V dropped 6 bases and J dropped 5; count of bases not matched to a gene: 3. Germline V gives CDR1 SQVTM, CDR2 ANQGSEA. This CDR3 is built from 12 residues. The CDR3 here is CSVRAGGDTQYF. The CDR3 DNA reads TGCAGCGTCCGAGCGGGGGGAGATACGCAGTATTTT.

CDR3 sequence (DNA): TGTGCCAGTGGAGGACAGAATTACCAAGAGACCCAGTACTTC. This encodes CASGGQNYQETQYF. The chain carries TRBV19 and TRBJ2-5; D is possibly TRBD1 (6 bases). The CDR3 has 14 amino acids. CDR1 is LNHDA, CDR2 SQIVND, per germline (reference sequence). The germline V and J ends were trimmed by 8 bases and 0 bases, with 13 bases remaining between them.

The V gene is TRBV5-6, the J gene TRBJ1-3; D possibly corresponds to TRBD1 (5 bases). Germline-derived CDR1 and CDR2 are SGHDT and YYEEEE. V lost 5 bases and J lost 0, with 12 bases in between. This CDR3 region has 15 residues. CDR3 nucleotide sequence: TGTGCCAGCAGTCCGGGACCCTACTCTGGAAACACCATATATTTT. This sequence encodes CASSPGPYSGNTIYF.